This paragraph covers one TCR beta chain sequence. The CDR3 has 15 amino acids. CDR1 MNHEY and CDR2 SMNVEV come from the germline V gene (reference sequence). Trimming removed 4 bases from V and 3 bases from J; junction bases left unmatched: 4. These data come from a study of CD8 T cells in Susac syndrome. For the study at large: The Susac syndrome patients that were sequenced included roughly six with active disease and roughly 8 in remission. Each patient with Susac syndrome, at the time of blood draw, was therapy-naive, on corticosteroids, or on intravenous immunoglobulin alone.

RNA in amounts of roughly 0.5 to 1 ug was reverse transcribed with random hexamers. Across 54 Vbeta and 13 Jbeta, TCR beta CDR3 was amplified with immunoSEQ multiplex PCR. TCRdb independently ran MiXCR on the immunoSEQ multiplex PCR reads; one entry per CDR3 protein. The table lists roughly 80,000 distinct CDR3 sequences, less than 95% of them singletons. Sequencing used CD8+ T cells from PBMCs. The clonotype comes from a human donor with Susac syndrome. The V call is TRBV27, the J call TRBJ2-7; TRBD2 matches 12 bases. This chain's CDR3 is CASSSRLAGVYEQYF. For the CDR3, the DNA is TGTGCCAGCAGTTCCAGACTAGCGGGGGTCTACGAGCAGTACTTC.